The 5 T cell receptor beta chains below come from one sample, sequenced in a study of spatial heterogeneity in lung cancer. Time point here: blood at routine non-recurrence follow-up after resection. In TCRdb, the 5' RACE reads were re-called with MiXCR into one record per CDR3 protein. The repertoire has just under 45,000 distinct CDR3 sequences, under 25% of them found once; the top ten carry roughly 6.5%. The sample consisted of PBMCs, taken at follow-up. The source of these receptors is a female donor with early-stage non-small cell lung cancer.

The CDR3 region has the DNA TGCGCCAGCAGCTTACCGGGACAGATGTCTGAAGCTTTCTTT. Protein: CASSLPGQMSEAFF. The gene calls are TRBV5-1 and TRBJ1-1, with TRBD1 matching over 7 bases. Germline CDR1 and CDR2: SGHRS and YFSETQ. This CDR3 has 14 amino acids. After removal of 2 bases from V and 6 bases from J, the junction contained 7 bases not matched to a gene.

This rearrangement joins TRBV25-1 to TRBJ2-3; 11 bases are shared with TRBD2. V lost 3 bases and J lost 6; bases outside the gene matches: 5. The CDR3 contains 15 residues. Germline CDR1 reads MGHDK; CDR2 reads SYGVNS. The CDR3 DNA follows: TGTGCCAGCAGTGATCGTGGACTAGCGGGCGATACGCAGTATTTT. This sequence encodes CASSDRGLAGDTQYF.

This rearrangement joins TRBV6-5 to TRBJ2-1; D is perhaps TRBD2 (5 bases). Trimming took 6 bases from V and 0 from J, leaving 9 bases between them. CDR1 and CDR2 (germline): MNHEY, SVGAGI. This CDR3 has 14 amino acids. The CDR3 nucleotides are TGTGCCAGCAGCCCCACTAGCTCCTACAATGAGCAGTTCTTC. Protein product: CASSPTSSYNEQFF.

In DNA form, the CDR3 reads TGTGCCACCAGCAGAGCTTCGTCTGGGGCCAACGTCCTGACTTTC. Translating gives CATSRASSGANVLTF. The gene calls are TRBV15 and TRBJ2-6; D call uncertain. Germline CDR1 LNHNV, CDR2 YYDKDF (reference sequence). Deletions cut 1 base from V and 1 base from J, with 5 bases between. CDR3 length equals 15 residues.

The rearrangement joins TRBV7-2 to TRBJ2-2, with 7 bases aligning to TRBD2. CDR1 and CDR2 from the germline V gene are SGHTA and FQGNSA. The CDR3 length is 16 residues. After removal of 6 bases from V and 0 bases from J, the junction contained 7 bases not matched to a gene. CDR3 amino acids: CASRRLAATNTGELFF. The CDR3 nucleotides read TGTGCCAGCAGACGTCTAGCGGCCACGAACACCGGGGAGCTGTTTTTT. Drawing the rest from reference TRBV7-2 and TRBJ2-2, the complete variable domain is GAGVSQSPSNKVTEKGKDVELRCDPISGHTALYWYRQSLGQGLEFLIYFQGNSAPDKSGLPSDRFSAERTGGSVSTLTIQRTQQEDSAVYLCASRRLAATNTGELFFGEGSRLTVL.